The entry that follows covers one T cell receptor (beta chain) sequence. What it binds is not known. The data are from a study of cytotoxic CD8 clonotypes in ibrutinib-treated CLL. Broader study findings: Sustained-remission and progressing patients were not sampled at matched times. Clonality was higher at ibrutinib response and returned toward baseline at progression. Patients showed higher baseline clonality than age-matched healthy donors, and it tracked circulating CD8+ T-cell counts.

Produced via immunoSEQ multiplex PCR; TCRdb's table is partial and in-frame only. Of 250,000 to 350,000 clones detected, approximately 79% appear once; the ten largest clones hold about 5%. This CDR3 spans 14 amino acids. CDR1 WNHNN and CDR2 SYGVQD come from the germline V gene (reference sequence). V shed 6 bases and J shed 6 bases, with 14 bases lying between them. As input for TCR beta libraries, approximately 1.9 micrograms of genomic DNA came from cryopreserved PBMCs. This rearrangement joins TRBV10-1 to TRBJ2-2, with D tentatively TRBD1 (6 bases). The receptor was isolated from a human donor with chronic lymphocytic leukemia. Material: PBMCs, obtained at disease progression, from a patient treated with ibrutinib. CDR3 sequence: CASSEQGSSGELFF. The CDR3 DNA follows: TGCGCCAGCAGCGAACAGGGCTCGTCCGGGGAGCTGTTTTTT.